The 10 T cell receptor beta chains below were found in one sample sequenced in a study of T cells in women clearing cervical HPV infection. Using immunoSEQ multiplex PCR, the repertoire was profiled, and TCRdb retains in-frame clones only, with some absent. The sample includes about 35,000 clones. The specimen sequenced was blood buffy coat. These receptor sequences come from a woman between 18 and 70 years old with a cervical HPV16 infection that either progressed to CIN3+ or cleared (not recorded which).

On this clone itself: From the germline J gene comes the end of the CDR3, since the read stops 3 residues before it. The rearrangement joins TRBV24-1 to TRBJ2-2; 7 bases fit TRBD2. CDR1 and CDR2 (germline): KGHDR, SFDVKD. CDR3 size: 16 residues. V lost 5 bases, J lost 3 bases, and 8 bases stayed unmatched. The CDR3: CATSGLGGAHTGELFF. The DNA read from the CDR3 is TGTGCCACCAGTGGTCTGGGAGGGGCGCACACCGGGGAG.

In the case of this clone: The read finishes 3 residues shy of the CDR3 end, and the germline J gene is used to complete it. The J gene is TRBJ1-4, the V gene TRBV5-1; 7 positions agree with TRBD1. CDR1 is SGHRS, CDR2 YFSETQ, per germline. The CDR3 sequence is 15 residues long. J was trimmed by 8 bases and V by 0 bases; bases with no gene match: 7. The sequenced CDR3 bases are TGCGCCAGCAGCTTGGGTACTCCACAGGGGGAAAAA. Protein product: CASSLGTPQGEK. The CDR3 reads in full as CASSLGTPQGEKLFF.

The CDR3 DNA, read in part, is TGTGCCAGCAGTGTCGGACTAGCGGGCGCATACAATGAG. Amino acid sequence: CASSVGLAGAYNE. The full CDR3 is CASSVGLAGAYNEQFF. The gene calls are TRBV6-4 and TRBJ2-1, with 11 nucleotides matching TRBD2. The observed sequence ends 3 residues before the CDR3 terminus, with the missing tail filled in from the germline J gene. The CDR3 totals 16 residues. Germline assignment: CDR1 MRHNA and CDR2 SNTAGT. Germline trimming cut 4 bases from V and 4 bases from J; bases unmatched to any gene: 6.

As for this clone: The CDR3 end is not reached by the read, which stops 3 residues before it; the germline J gene fills it in. This chain links TRBV7-9 with TRBJ2-3; 10 bases are shared with TRBD2. This CDR3 comprises 15 residues. Germline V gives CDR1 SEHNR, CDR2 FQNEAQ (reference sequence). The junction had 5 bases not matched to a gene; V was cut back by 5 bases and J by 3 bases. CDR3 DNA, as far as it was read: TGTGCCAGCAGCAGGGCTAGCGGGAGAACAGATACG. Protein product: CASSRASGRTDT. The whole CDR3 sequence reads CASSRASGRTDTQYF. Full variable domain (remainder filled in from reference TRBV7-9 and TRBJ2-3): DTGVSQNPRHKITKRGQNVTFRCDPISEHNRLYWYRQTLGQGPEFLTYFQNEAQLEKSRLLSDRFSAERPKGSFSTLEIQRTEQGDSAMYLCASSRASGRTDTQYFGPGTRLTVL.

About this clone: The read gets to within 3 residues of the CDR3 end, and the germline J gene fills in the rest. This sequence joins TRBV24-1 and TRBJ2-7, with D unresolved. The length of the CDR3 is 14 residues. V was trimmed by 5 bases and J by 6 bases, leaving 16 bases between them. Germline loops: CDR1 KGHDR, CDR2 SFDVKD. The covered CDR3 bases are TGTGCCACCAGTGCGTCAAAAGAGGTTGGCGAG. This sequence encodes CATSASKEVGE. The whole CDR3 protein reads CATSASKEVGEQYF.

With respect to this clone: From the germline J gene comes the end of the CDR3, since the read stops 3 residues before it. The chain links TRBV7-9 to TRBJ2-4; the D gene is possibly TRBD1 (6 bases). CDR3 length: 12 amino acids. Germline assignment: CDR1 SEHNR and CDR2 FQNEAQ (reference sequence). The sequenced CDR3 bases are TGTGCCAGCAGCTTACAGGGGATTGGT. Translating gives CASSLQGIG. The whole CDR3 protein reads CASSLQGIGQYF.

Note on this clone: The read halts 3 residues ahead of the CDR3 end, with the missing end drawn from the germline J gene. The chain employs TRBV20-1 and TRBJ2-2; D might be TRBD2 (6 bases). The V and J ends lost 5 bases and 5 bases respectively, with 15 bases between them. The CDR3 covers 14 residues. Germline CDR1 and CDR2: DFQATT and SNEGSKA (reference sequence). Partial CDR3 DNA: TGCAGTGCTGAACGAGTTAGCGGAACCGGGGAG. This codes for CSAERVSGTGE. The CDR3 in its entirety is CSAERVSGTGELFF.

A note on this clone: The read falls 3 residues short of the CDR3 end, and the missing part is taken from the germline J gene. The V and J genes are TRBV5-4 and TRBJ2-3; no clear D gene. The V end was cut by 0 bases, the J end by 2 bases, with 10 bases between. Germline V gives CDR1 SGHNT, CDR2 YYREEE (reference sequence). The CDR3 has 15 amino acids. The covered CDR3 bases are TGTGCCAGCAGCTTGGCCGGTACCGCCACAGATACG. Residues: CASSLAGTATDT. The CDR3 in its entirety is CASSLAGTATDTQYF.

Points on this clone: The CDR3 is cut off 3 residues early in the read; its end comes from the germline J gene. V is TRBV5-4 and J is TRBJ1-1; 8 positions agree with TRBD1. Germline loops: CDR1 SGHNT, CDR2 YYREEE (reference sequence). The CDR3 is 16 residues long. Losses at the gene ends were 5 bases for V and 4 bases for J; bases not matched to a gene: 13. CDR3 loop: CASSPQTRGRGTEAFF. Incomplete CDR3 DNA: TGTGCCAGCAGTCCCCAAACCAGGGGGCGAGGCACTGAA.

In the case of this clone: Read data end 3 residues before the CDR3 end; the end is taken from the germline J gene. This sequence joins TRBV29-1 and TRBJ1-2; the D gene is possibly TRBD1 (5 bases). This CDR3 is 12 amino acids long. Germline lookup yields CDR1 SQVTM and CDR2 ANQGSEA. Trimming left V 5 bases short and J 6 bases short, with 13 bases between. The DNA read from the CDR3 is TGCAGCGTTCCCTGGACAAATCATGGC. It yields the protein CSVPWTNHG. The complete CDR3 protein is CSVPWTNHGYTF. Drawing the rest from reference TRBV29-1 and TRBJ1-2, the complete variable domain is SAVISQKPSRDICQRGTSLTIQCQVDSQVTMMFWYRQQPGQSLTLIATANQGSEATYESGFVIDKFPISRPNLTFSTLTVSNMSPEDSSIYLCSVPWTNHGYTFGSGTRLTVV.